This T cell receptor (beta chain) was retrieved from a study of T cells in Graves' hyperthyroidism and ophthalmopathy. Whole-study results and caveats: Blood samples included most of the expanded thyroid clonotypes exceeding 0.001.

This clonotype was recorded at least ten times. Its antigen remains unidentified. What was amplified from RNA transcripts were TCR beta CDR3 regions. RT-PCR in the first round (using the HTBI primer set) targeted the TCR CDR3. One entry per CDR3 protein, called by TCRdb with MiXCR from the multiplex PCR reads. The sample includes about 560,000 distinct CDR3 sequences, 15% to 17% of them seen just once. Germline values: CDR1 MNHEY, CDR2 SMNVEV (reference sequence). The J segment lost 0 bases and the V segment lost 6 bases, leaving 9 bases of the junction unmatched. CDR3 length: 18 amino acids. Criteria for exclusion of patients were uncontrolled infection, other autoimmune disease, pregnancy or lactation. Source material for PBMCs was less than 12 ml fresh peripheral blood.

The receptor comes from a woman aged 30 to 39 with Graves' hyperthyroidism. This chain links TRBV27 with TRBJ2-4, with 12 bases lining up with TRBD2. The sequenced sample was blood. CDR3 sequence reads: CASSALAGGPLAKNIQYF. CDR3 coding DNA: TGTGCCAGCAGCGCACTAGCGGGAGGACCTTTAGCCAAAAACATTCAGTACTTC.